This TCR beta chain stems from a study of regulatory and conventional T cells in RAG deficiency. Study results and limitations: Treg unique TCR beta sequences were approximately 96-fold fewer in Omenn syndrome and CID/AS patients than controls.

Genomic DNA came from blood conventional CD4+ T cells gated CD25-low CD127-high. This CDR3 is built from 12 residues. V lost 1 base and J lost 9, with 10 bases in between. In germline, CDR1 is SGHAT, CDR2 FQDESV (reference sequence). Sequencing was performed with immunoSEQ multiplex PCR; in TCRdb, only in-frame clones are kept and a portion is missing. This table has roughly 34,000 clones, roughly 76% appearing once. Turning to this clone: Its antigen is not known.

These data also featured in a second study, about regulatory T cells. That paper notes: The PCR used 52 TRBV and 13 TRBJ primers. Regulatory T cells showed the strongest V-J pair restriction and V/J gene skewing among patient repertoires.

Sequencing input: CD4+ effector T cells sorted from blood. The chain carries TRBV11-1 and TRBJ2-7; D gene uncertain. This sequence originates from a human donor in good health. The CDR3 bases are TGTGCCAGCAGCTTAGACGACCTGGCGCAGTACTTC. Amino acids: CASSLDDLAQYF.